This TCR beta chain was obtained from a study of identical twins. The V and J ends lost 2 bases and 4 bases, in that order; junction bases with no gene match: 7. Per germline, CDR1 WNHNN and CDR2 SYGVQD (reference sequence). The CDR3 is 15 residues long. A note on this clonotype: Its antigen remains unknown.

TCRdb fed the 5' RACE reads into MiXCR, producing one record per CDR3 protein. The top ten hold nearly 0.45% of the sample, which has a few hundred thousand distinct CDR3 sequences, 13% to 15% seen once. Overall study findings and caveats: Findings came from cross-sectional statistics, without long-term follow-up of donors.

The same data also contributed to another study, on yellow fever vaccine responses in identical twins.

The chain has TRBV10-1 and TRBJ1-1; 7 positions agree with TRBD1. The TCR sequence derives from a woman aged 18 to 35 in good health. Input material: CD4+ T cells sorted from blood. The CDR3 coding sequence is TGCGCCAGCAGTGAGAGCAGGGGGACGGGCACTGAAGCTTTCTTT. Its translation is CASSESRGTGTEAFF.